This TCR beta chain was observed in a study of persistence of HIV-infected CD4 T cells (dated by TCRdb to 2018 to 2021). For the wider study: Suppressive ART had been received by participants for a median of 8 years. Peripheral blood samples of up to roughly 180 mL were taken at multiple time points, with the exception of a couple of participants who underwent leukapheresis at a single time point. Anti-CD3/anti-CD28 stimulation activated a higher proportion of cells, with a lower memory fraction, than antigen stimulation. In the cross-participant TCR cluster analysis, about 8 participants were included for CMV and more than five participants were included for Gag. CMV- and HIV-1 Gag-responding CD4+ T cells were isolated from ART-treated individuals so that antigen-driven clonal expansion of HIV-1-infected cells could be examined. Proviral sequencing was used to assess clonality among infected cells, whereas TCRbeta sequencing gauged the clonality of all cells within each sorted population.

The sample's treatment or condition label, decoded: suppressive antiretroviral therapy. As a nonspecific positive control representing the CD4+ T cell repertoire, the cells were stimulated with anti-CD3/anti-CD28 magnetic beads. Sorting of responding CD4+ T cells was based on upregulation of both CD40 ligand and CD69. HIV-1-infected adults in whom suppressive ART had been started during chronic infection were enrolled as participants. For at least 4 years, participants had undetectable plasma HIV-1 RNA, below 50 copies/mL. To be included, participants needed a CD4+ T cell count above 400 cells/uL and a positive CMV serology. Before stimulation, PBMCs were isolated using density centrifugation and depleted of CD8+ T cells. For 18 hours, the CD8-depleted PBMCs were stimulated with anti-CD28/CD49d costimulation, a CD40-blocking antibody, and enfuvirtide to prevent new infections. Cells were sorted on a Beckman Coulter MoFlo Legacy or XDP sorter, with propidium iodide excluding dead cells. For samples with more than one million cells, genomic DNA was extracted with the QIAamp DNA Mini Kit, and for all other samples the Quick-DNA Microprep Kit was used.

TCRbeta repertoires were sequenced from genomic DNA with the immunoSEQ hsTCRB assay version 4 in survey mode. For TCRbeta sequencing, genomic DNA was diluted to approximately 9 ng/uL, with up to about 1 ug used per sample. The authors' pipeline ran thus. TCRbeta data were analyzed in ImmunoSeq Analyzer 3.0, with diversity computed on productive nucleotide rearrangements. The improved Chao index was used to estimate lower-bound TCR diversity, and the Gini coefficient was used to estimate clonality using the Immunarch R package. Different nucleotide rearrangements encoding the same CDR3beta amino acid sequence were counted as distinct clonotypes. Differential abundance analysis identified TCRbeta sequences significantly enriched in antigen-responding cells relative to anti-CD3/anti-CD28-activated cells. Using predicted peptide-MHC specificity as the basis, GLIPH2 grouped TCRs into clusters, both for each participant individually and for the merged data sets that combined participants. TCRdb stores this immuneACCESS table with in-frame sequences only. Part of the clones is absent; in the studies checked, under half of the shortfall reflects unresolved V genes, and no reason is known for the rest. V and J calls plus clone size are reproduced from that table; the DNA served to infer D and trimming. The sample table records some 50,000 clones; around 89% of these occur just once. Together, the top ten hold around 3.4% of the sample.

There are 14 amino acids in the CDR3, from cysteine to phenylalanine inclusive. CDR3 DNA only is kept here, 42 bases in frame from base 1. According to the germline V gene, CDR1 reads SGHVS and CDR2 reads FNYEAQ. At the junction V is shortened by 5 bases and J by 5 bases, with 10 bases in between. This clone was seen a few times. This clone's antigen is unknown. No much larger clone exists at a distance of one base, and base qualities are not known. Results and caveats for the whole study, not just this receptor: TCRbeta richness in CMV- and Gag-responding cells was significantly lower than in anti-CD3/anti-CD28-responding cells; CMV-responding cells had higher oligoclonality than CD3/CD28-stimulated and Gag-responding cells. Degenerate expanded CDR3beta sequences were enriched in antigen-responding cells, suggesting convergent selection of CD4+ responses to CMV and Gag. Only a small number of individuals took part in the study, and only a limited range of antigens was tested. Bulk TCR analyses could not be restricted to the rare CMV-responding cells that actually carried HIV-1 proviruses. A correlation was observed between TCR oligoclonality and proviral oligoclonality within the same sorted populations.

The V gene is TRBV7-6 and the J gene is TRBJ1-6, with no confident D gene call. This receptor was identified in an adult woman with HIV who was CMV-seropositive. This specimen consisted of CD4+ T cells sorted from PBMCs after roughly 20-hour stimulation, obtained from a patient who received antiretroviral therapy. The cell subset or site label of this sample denotes: CD40L+CD69+ CD4 T cells responding to anti-CD3/anti-CD28 beads, representing the overall repertoire. The bases are TGTGCCAGCAGCCTCACAGCAAATAATTCACCCCTCCACTTT. Its protein reads: CASSLTANNSPLHF.